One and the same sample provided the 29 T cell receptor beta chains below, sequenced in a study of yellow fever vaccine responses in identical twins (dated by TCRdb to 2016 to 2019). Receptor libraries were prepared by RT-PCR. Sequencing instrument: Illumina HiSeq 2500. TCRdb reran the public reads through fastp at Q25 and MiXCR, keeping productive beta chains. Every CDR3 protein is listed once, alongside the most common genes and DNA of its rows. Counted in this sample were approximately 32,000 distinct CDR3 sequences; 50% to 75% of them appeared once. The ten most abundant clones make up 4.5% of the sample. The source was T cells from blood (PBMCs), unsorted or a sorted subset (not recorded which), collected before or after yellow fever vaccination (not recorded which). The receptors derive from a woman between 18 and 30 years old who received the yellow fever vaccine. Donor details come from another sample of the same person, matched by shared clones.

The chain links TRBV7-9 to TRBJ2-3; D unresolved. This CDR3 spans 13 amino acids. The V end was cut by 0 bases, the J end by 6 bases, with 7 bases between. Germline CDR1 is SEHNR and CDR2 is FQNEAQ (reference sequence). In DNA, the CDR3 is TGTGCCAGCAGCTTAGCGGAACGGGATACGCAGTATTTT. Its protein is CASSLAERDTQYF.

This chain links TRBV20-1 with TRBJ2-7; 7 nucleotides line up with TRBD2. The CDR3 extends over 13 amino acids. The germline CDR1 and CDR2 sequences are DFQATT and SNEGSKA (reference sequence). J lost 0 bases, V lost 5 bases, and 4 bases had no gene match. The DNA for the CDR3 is TGCAGTGCTGGGGGAGGGGTCTCCTACGAGCAGTACTTC. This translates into CSAGGGVSYEQYF.

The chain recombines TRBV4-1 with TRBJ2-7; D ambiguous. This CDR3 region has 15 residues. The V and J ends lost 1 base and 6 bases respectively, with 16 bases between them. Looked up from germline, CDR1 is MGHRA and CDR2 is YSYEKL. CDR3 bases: TGCGCCAGCAGCCAAGCGGAGAACTCCCTTCTCGAGCAGTACTTC. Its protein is CASSQAENSLLEQYF.

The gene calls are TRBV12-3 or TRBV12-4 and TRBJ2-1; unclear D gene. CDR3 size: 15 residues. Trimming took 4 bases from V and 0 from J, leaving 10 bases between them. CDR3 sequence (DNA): TGTGCCAGCAGTTCCAGCCCTAACTCCTACAATGAGCAGTTCTTC. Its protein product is CASSSSPNSYNEQFF.

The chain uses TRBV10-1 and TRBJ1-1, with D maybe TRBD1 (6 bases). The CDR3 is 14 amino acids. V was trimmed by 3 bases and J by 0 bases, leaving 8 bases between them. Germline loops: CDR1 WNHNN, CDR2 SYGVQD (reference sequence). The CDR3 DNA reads TGCGCCAGCAGTGAAGGGGGGGTGAACACTGAAGCTTTCTTT. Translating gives CASSEGGVNTEAFF.

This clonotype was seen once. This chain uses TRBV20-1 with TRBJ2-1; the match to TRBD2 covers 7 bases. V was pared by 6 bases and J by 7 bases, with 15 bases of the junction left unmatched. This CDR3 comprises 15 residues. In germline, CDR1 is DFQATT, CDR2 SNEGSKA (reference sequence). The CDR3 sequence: CSAKYREVGGNEQFF. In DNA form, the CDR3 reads TGCAGTGCAAAGTATCGGGAGGTCGGGGGGAATGAGCAGTTCTTC.

The CDR3 DNA reads TGTGCCAGCAGGACGTCCGGCAGGACTAGCACAGATACGCAGTATTTT. Encoded protein: CASRTSGRTSTDTQYF. The chain is built from TRBV2 and TRBJ2-3; D possibly corresponds to TRBD2 (5 bases). The CDR3 sequence is 16 residues long. The V and J ends lost 6 bases and 0 bases respectively, with 16 bases between them. The germline CDR1 and CDR2 sequences are SNHLY and FYNNEI. Together with reference TRBV2 and TRBJ2-3, the CDR3 gives the full variable domain: EPEVTQTPSHQVTQMGQEVILRCVPISNHLYFYWYRQILGQKVEFLVSFYNNEISEKSEIFDDQFSVERPDGSNFTLKIRSTKLEDSAMYFCASRTSGRTSTDTQYFGPGTRLTVL.

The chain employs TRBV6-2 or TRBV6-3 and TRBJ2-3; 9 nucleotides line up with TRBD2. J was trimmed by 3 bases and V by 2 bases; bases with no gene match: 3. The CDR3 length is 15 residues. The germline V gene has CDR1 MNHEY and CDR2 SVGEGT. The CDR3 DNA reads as TGTGCCAGCAGTTACGGTCTAGCGGGAACAGATACGCAGTATTTT. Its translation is CASSYGLAGTDTQYF.

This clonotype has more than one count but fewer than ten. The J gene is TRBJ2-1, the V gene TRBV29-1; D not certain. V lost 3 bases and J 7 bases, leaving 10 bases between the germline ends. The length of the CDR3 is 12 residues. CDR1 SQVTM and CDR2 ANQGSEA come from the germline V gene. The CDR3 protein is CSVEFHQNEQFF. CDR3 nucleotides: TGCAGCGTTGAGTTTCACCAAAATGAGCAGTTCTTC.

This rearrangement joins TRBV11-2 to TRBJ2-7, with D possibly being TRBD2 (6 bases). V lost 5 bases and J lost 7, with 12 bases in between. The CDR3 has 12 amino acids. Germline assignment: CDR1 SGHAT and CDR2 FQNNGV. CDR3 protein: CASSAGSLEQYF. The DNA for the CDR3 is TGTGCCAGCAGCGCGGGGTCTTTGGAGCAGTACTTC.

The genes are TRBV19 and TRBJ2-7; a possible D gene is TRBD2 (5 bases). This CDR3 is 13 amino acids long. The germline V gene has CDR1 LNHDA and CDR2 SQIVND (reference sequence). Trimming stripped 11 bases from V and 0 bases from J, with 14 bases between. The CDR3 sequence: CASRGPSSYEQYF. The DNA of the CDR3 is TGTGCCTCAAGAGGGCCAAGCTCCTACGAGCAGTACTTC.

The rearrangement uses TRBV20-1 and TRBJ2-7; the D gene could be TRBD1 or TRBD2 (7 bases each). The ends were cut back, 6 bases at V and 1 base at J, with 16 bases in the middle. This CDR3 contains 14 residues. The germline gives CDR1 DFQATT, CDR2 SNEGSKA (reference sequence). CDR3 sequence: CSARNQGGSYEQYV. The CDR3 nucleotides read TGCAGTGCCAGGAACCAGGGGGGGTCCTACGAGCAGTACGTC.

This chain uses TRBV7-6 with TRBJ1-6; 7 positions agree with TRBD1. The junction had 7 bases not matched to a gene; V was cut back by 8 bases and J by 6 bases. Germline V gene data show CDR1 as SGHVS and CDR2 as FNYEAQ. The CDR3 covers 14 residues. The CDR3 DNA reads TGTGCCAGCGCCCGAGGGACAGTTAATTCACCCCTCCACTTT. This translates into CASARGTVNSPLHF.

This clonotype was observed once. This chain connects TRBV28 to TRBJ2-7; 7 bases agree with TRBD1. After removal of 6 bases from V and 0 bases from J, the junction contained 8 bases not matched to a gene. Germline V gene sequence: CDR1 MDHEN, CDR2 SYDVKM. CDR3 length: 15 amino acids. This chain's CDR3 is CASSMTGISSYEQYV. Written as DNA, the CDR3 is TGTGCCAGCAGCATGACAGGGATCAGCTCCTACGAGCAGTACGTC.

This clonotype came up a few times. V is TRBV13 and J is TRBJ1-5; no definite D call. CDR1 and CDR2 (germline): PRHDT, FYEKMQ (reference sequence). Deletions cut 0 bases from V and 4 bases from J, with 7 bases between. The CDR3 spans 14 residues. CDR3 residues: CASSLGGRNQPQHF. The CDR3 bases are TGTGCCAGCAGCTTAGGCGGCAGAAATCAGCCCCAGCATTTT.

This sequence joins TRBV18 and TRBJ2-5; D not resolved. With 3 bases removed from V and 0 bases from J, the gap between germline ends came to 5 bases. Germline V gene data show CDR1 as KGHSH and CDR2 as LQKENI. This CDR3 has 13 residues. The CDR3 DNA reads TGTGCCAGCTCACCCCCGTACCAAGAGACCCAGTACTTC. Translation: CASSPPYQETQYF.

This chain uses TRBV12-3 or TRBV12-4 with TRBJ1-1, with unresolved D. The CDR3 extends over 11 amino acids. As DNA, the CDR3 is TGTGTTTCGGATAGGAACACTGAAGCTTTCTTT. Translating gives CVSDRNTEAFF.

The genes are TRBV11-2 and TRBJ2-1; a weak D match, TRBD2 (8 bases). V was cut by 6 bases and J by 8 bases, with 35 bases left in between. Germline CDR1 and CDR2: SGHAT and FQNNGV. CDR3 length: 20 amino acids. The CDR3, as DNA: TGTGCCAGCAGGCGACGACAGGGACACTCTTCGACTAGCGCTATGGATGAGCAGTTCTTC. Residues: CASRRRQGHSSTSAMDEQFF.

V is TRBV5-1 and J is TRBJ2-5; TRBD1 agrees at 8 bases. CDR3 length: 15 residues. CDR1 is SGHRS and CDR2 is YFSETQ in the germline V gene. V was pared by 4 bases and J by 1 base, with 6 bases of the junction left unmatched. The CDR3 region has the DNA TGCGCCAGCAGCGCGGGGACAGGAGCCCAAGAGACCCAGTACTTC. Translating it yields CASSAGTGAQETQYF.

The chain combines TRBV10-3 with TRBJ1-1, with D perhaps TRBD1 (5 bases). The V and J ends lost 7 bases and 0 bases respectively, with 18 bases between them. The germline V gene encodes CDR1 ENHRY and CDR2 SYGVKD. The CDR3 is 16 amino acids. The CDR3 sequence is CAIKETDLSMNTEAFF. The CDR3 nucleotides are TGTGCCATCAAGGAGACAGACCTTAGCATGAACACTGAAGCTTTCTTT.

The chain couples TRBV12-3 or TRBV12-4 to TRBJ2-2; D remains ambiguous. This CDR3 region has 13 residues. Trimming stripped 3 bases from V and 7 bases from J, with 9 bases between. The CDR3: CASSFNYGGELFF. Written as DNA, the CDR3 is TGTGCCAGCAGTTTTAATTATGGCGGGGAGCTGTTTTTT.

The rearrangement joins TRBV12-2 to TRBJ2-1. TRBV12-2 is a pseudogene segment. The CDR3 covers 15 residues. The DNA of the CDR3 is TGTGCAAGTCGCTTCTCATTGAGCTCCTACAATGAGCAGTTCTTC. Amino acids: CASRFSLSSYNEQFF.

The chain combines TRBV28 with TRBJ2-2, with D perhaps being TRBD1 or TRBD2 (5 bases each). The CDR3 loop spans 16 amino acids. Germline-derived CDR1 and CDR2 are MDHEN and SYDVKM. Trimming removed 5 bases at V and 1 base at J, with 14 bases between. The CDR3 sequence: CASSPPGRVNTGELFF. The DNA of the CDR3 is TGTGCCAGCAGTCCACCGGGACGGGTGAACACCGGGGAGCTGTTTTTT.

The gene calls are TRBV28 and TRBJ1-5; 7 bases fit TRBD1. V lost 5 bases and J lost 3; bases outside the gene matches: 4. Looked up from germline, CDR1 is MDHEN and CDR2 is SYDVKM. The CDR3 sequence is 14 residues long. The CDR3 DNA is TGTGCCAGCAGTACAGGGGTAGACAATCAGCCCCAGCATTTT. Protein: CASSTGVDNQPQHF.

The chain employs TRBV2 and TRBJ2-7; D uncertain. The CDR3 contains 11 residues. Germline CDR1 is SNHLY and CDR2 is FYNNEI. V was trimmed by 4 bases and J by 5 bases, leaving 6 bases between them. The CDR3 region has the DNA TGTGCCAGCAGTGCGCATGACGAGCAGTACGTC. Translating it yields CASSAHDEQYV.

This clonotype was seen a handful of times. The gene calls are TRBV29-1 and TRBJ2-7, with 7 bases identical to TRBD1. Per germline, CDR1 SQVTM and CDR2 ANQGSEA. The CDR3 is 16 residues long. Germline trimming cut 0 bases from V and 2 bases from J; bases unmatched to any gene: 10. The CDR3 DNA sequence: TGCAGCGTTGAAGAACGGTTACAGGGGTCCCCCTACGAGCAGTACTTC. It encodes CSVEERLQGSPYEQYF.

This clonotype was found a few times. The CDR3 reads CASSLPRDYSYNEQFF. CDR3 sequence (DNA): TGCGCCAGCAGCCTCCCCCGGGACTACTCCTACAATGAGCAGTTCTTC. The rearrangement links TRBV5-1 to TRBJ2-1; 7 nucleotides agree with TRBD2. With 4 bases clipped from V and 0 bases from J, the junction kept 7 bases outside the gene matches. CDR3 length: 16 residues. Germline-derived CDR1 and CDR2 are SGHRS and YFSETQ.

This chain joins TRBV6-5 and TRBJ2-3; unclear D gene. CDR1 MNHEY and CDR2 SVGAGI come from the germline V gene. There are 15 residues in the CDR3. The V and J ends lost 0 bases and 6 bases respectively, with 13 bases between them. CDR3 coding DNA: TGTGCCAGCAGTTACTCTAGGTGGACCCACGATACGCAGTATTTT. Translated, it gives CASSYSRWTHDTQYF.

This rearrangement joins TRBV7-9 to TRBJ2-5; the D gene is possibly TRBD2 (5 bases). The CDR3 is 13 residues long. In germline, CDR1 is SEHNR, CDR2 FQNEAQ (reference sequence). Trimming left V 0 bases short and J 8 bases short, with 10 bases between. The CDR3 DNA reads TGTGCCAGCAGCTTAGCTCCTAGCCCTACCCAGTACTTC. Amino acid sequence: CASSLAPSPTQYF.